This TCR beta chain was retrieved from a study of blood T cell dynamics during melanoma immunotherapy. Background on the study: Patients with metastatic melanoma got pembrolizumab or nivolumab-ipilimumab as first-line care.

Time point: week 3, after first cycle of checkpoint inhibitor. Sampling occurred pretreatment (T0) and at week 3 (W3), after cycle one of checkpoint blockade. Response was assessed by RECIST 1.1 at 12 weeks, except a couple of rapid progressors. Profiling relied on immunoSEQ multiplex PCR, and the TCRdb table lists in-frame clones only, not all of them. The sample has more than 14,000 clones, roughly 87% seen once. In germline, CDR1 is SGHVS, CDR2 FNYEAQ. This CDR3 spans 14 amino acids. With 1 base removed from V and 5 bases from J, the gap between germline ends came to 9 bases. In its sample, this clone was seen a few times.

Sequencing was performed on blood, taken from a patient treated with checkpoint blockade. This rearrangement joins TRBV7-6 to TRBJ2-1, with D uncertain. The source is a human donor with melanoma. CDR3 residues: CASSLGPENNEQFF. CDR3 coding DNA: TGTGCCAGCAGCTTAGGTCCTGAAAACAATGAGCAGTTCTTC.